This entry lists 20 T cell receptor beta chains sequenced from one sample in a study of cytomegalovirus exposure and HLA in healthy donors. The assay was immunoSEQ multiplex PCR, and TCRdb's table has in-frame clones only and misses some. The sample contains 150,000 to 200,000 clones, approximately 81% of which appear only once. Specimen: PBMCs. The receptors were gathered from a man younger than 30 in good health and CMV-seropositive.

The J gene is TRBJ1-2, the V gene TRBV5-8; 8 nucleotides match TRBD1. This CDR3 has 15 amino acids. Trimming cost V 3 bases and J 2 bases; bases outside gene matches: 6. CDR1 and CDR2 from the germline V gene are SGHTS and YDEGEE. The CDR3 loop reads CASSSGQGANYGYTF. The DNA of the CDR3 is TGTGCCAGCAGCTCCGGGCAGGGGGCGAACTATGGCTACACCTTC.

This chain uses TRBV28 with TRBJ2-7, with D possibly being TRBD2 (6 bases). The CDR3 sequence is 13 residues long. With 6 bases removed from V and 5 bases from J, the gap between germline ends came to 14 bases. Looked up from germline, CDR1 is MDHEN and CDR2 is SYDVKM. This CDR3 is CASSGTYNNEQYF. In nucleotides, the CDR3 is TGTGCCAGCAGCGGGACTTACAACAACGAGCAGTACTTC.

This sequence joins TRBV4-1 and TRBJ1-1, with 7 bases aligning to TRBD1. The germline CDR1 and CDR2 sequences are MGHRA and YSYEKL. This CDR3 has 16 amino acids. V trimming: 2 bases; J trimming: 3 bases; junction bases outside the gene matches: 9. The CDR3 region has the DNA TGCGCCAGCAGCCAACGACAGGGTGTCGGATACACTGAAGCTTTCTTT. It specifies CASSQRQGVGYTEAFF.

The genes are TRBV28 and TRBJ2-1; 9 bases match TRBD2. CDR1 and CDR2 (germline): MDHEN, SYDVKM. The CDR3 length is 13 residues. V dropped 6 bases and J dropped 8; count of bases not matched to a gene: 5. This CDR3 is CASRTSGGYEQFF. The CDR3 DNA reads TGTGCCAGCAGGACTAGCGGAGGTTATGAGCAGTTCTTC. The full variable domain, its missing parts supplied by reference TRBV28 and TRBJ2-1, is DVKVTQSSRYLVKRTGEKVFLECVQDMDHENMFWYRQDPGLGLRLIYFSYDVKMKEKGDIPEGYSVSREKKERFSLILESASTNQTSMYLCASRTSGGYEQFFGPGTRLTVL.

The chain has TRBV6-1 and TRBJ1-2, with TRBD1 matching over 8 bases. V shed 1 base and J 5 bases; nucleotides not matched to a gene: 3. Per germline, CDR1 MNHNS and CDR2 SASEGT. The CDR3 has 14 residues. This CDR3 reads CASSEGTGGYGYTF. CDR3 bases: TGTGCCAGCAGTGAAGGAACAGGGGGGTATGGCTACACCTTC.

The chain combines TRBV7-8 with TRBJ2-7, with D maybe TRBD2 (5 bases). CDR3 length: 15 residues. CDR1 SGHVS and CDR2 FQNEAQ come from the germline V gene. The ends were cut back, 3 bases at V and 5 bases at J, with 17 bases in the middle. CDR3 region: CASSFLLGATNEQYF. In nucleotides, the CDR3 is TGTGCCAGCAGCTTCTTACTGGGAGCAACGAACGAGCAGTACTTC. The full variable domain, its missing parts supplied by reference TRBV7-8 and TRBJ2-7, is GAGVSQSPRYKVAKRGQDVALRCDPISGHVSLFWYQQALGQGPEFLTYFQNEAQLDKSGLPSDRFFAERPEGSVSTLKIQRTQQEDSAVYLCASSFLLGATNEQYFGPGTRLTVT.

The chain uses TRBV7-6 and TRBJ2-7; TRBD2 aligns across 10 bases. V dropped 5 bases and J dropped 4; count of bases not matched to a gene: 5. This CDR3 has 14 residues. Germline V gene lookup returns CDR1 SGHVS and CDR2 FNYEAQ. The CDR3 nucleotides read TGTGCCAGCAGCCCAAGCGGGGGGGCATACGAGCAGTACTTC. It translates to CASSPSGGAYEQYF.

CDR3 nucleotides: TGCGCCAGCAGCCAAGGAGGTGGCGGGAAAAGGATATACTCTGGGGCCAACGTCCTGACTTTC. Its translation: CASSQGGGGKRIYSGANVLTF. The chain couples TRBV4-1 to TRBJ2-6; tentative D call: TRBD2 (6 bases). Trimming took off 1 base at V and 0 bases at J, with 22 bases between the two ends. The CDR3 has 21 residues. The V gene's germline CDR1 is MGHRA and CDR2 YSYEKL.

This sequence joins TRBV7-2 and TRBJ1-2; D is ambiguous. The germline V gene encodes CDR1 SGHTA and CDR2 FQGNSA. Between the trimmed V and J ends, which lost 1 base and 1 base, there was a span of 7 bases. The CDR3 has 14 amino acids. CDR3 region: CASSLGGNNYGYTF. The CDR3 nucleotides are TGTGCCAGCAGCTTAGGCGGCAATAACTATGGCTACACCTTC.

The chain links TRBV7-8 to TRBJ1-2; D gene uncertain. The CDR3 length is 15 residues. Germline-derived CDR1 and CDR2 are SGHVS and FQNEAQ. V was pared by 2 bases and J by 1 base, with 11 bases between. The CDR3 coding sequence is TGTGCCAGCAGCTTATCCGCGGCAGTTAACTATGGCTACACCTTC. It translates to CASSLSAAVNYGYTF. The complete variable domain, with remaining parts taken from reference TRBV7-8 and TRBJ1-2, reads GAGVSQSPRYKVAKRGQDVALRCDPISGHVSLFWYQQALGQGPEFLTYFQNEAQLDKSGLPSDRFFAERPEGSVSTLKIQRTQQEDSAVYLCASSLSAAVNYGYTFGSGTRLTVV.

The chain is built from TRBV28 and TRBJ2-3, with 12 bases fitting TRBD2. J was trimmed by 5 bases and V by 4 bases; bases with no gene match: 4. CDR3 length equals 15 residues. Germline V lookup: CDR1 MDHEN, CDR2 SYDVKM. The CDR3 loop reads CASSSSGGALDTQYF. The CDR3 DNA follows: TGTGCCAGCAGTTCTAGCGGGGGGGCCTTAGATACGCAGTATTTT.

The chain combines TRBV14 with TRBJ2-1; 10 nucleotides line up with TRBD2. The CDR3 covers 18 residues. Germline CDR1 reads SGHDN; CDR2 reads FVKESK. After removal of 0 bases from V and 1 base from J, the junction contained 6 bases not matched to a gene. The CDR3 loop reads CASSQDPSGRGSYNEQFF. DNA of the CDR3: TGTGCCAGCAGCCAAGATCCTAGCGGGAGAGGGTCCTACAATGAGCAGTTCTTC.

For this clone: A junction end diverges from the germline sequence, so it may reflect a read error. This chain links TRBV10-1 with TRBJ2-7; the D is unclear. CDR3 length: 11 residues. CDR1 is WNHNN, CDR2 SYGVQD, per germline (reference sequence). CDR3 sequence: CTSSDGYEQYF. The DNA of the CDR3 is TGCACCAGCAGTGACGGCTACGAGCAGTACTTC.

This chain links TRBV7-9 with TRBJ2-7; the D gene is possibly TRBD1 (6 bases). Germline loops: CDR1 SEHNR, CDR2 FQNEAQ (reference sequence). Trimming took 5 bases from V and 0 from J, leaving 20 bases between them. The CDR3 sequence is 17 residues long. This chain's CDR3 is CASSPTPTGPSSYEQYF. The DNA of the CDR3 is TGTGCCAGCAGCCCAACCCCGACAGGTCCCAGCTCCTACGAGCAGTACTTC.

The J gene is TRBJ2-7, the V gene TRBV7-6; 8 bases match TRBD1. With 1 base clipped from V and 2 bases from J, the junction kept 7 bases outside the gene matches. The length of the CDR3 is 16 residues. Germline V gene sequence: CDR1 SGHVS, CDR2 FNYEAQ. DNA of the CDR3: TGTGCCAGCAGCTTAGGGAAAGGACAGGGTCCCTACGAGCAGTACTTC. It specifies CASSLGKGQGPYEQYF.

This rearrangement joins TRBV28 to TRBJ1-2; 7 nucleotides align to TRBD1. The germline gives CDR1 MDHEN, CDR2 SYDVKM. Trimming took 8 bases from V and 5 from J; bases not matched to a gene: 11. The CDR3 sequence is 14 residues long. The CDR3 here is CASLDIGGLYGYTF. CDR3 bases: TGTGCCAGCCTTGACATAGGGGGCTTATATGGCTACACCTTC.

CDR3 in amino acids: CAWTRTGFWSYEQYF. The CDR3 DNA sequence: TGTGCCTGGACCCGGACGGGGTTTTGGTCCTACGAGCAGTACTTC. The V gene is TRBV30, the J gene TRBJ2-7; possible D gene TRBD2, 5 bases. This CDR3 is 15 amino acids long. Germline lookup yields CDR1 GTSNPN and CDR2 SVGIG (reference sequence). Trimming removed 4 bases from V and 1 base from J, with 17 bases in between.

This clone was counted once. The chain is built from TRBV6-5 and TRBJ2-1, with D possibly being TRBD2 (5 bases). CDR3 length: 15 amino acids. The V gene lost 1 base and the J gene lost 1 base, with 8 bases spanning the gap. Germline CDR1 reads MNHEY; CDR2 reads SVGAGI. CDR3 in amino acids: CASSYFGSSYNEQFF. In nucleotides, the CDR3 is TGTGCCAGCAGTTACTTTGGGAGTTCCTACAATGAGCAGTTCTTC.

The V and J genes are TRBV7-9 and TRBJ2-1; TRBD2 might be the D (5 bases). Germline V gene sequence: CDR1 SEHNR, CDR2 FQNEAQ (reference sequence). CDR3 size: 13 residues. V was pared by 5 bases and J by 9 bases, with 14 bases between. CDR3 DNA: TGTGCCAGCAGCGCCAATCTGGCGGGTGAGCAGTTCTTC. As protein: CASSANLAGEQFF.

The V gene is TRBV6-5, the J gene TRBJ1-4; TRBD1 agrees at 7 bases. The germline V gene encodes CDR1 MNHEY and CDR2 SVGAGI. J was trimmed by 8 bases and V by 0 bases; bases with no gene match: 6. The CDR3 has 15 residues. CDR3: CASSYSGTVSEKLFF. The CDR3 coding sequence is TGTGCCAGCAGTTACTCGGGGACAGTTTCGGAAAAACTGTTTTTT.